This is a list of T cell receptor beta chains from one sample in a study of blood T cell repertoires in COVID-19. Assay: immunoSEQ multiplex PCR; the TCRdb copy retains only in-frame clones and omits some. The repertoire includes 75,000 to 90,000 clones, about 84% of them detected once, and 7% to 9% sits in the top ten. Sequencing input: peripheral blood. These receptors all come from a man aged 50 to 60 with active COVID-19. Each CDR3 is given with its conserved first and last residue. A D gene is named only where the DNA matches it firmly. A row's size may be missing; if present it is once, few, many or a size class.

j_call v_call d_call clone_size cdr3_nt cdr3_aa
TRBJ1-4 TRBV2 - - TGTGCCAGCAGCGCAAACTTACCGGGACTGCGAAATGAAAAACTGTTTTTT CASSANLPGLRNEKLFF
TRBJ1-5 TRBV2 TRBD1 - TGTGCCCACAGCGAAACAGGGGGCCAGCCCCAGCATTTT CAHSETGGQPQHF
TRBJ1-2 TRBV30 - - TGTGCCTGGAGTCATTACCCCAGCTATGGCTACACCTTC CAWSHYPSYGYTF
TRBJ1-6 TRBV25-1 - - TGTGCCAGCAGTGAAGGGGGCAGGGGCACTTCACCCCTCCACTTT CASSEGGRGTSPLHF
TRBJ1-2 TRBV5-5 - - TGTGCCAGCAGCTTGGAACAGAACAACTATGGCTACACCTTC CASSLEQNNYGYTF
TRBJ1-1 TRBV11-3 TRBD1 - TGTGCCAGCAGGCCAGACAGGGGTGAAGCTTTCTTT CASRPDRGEAFF
TRBJ2-1 TRBV9 TRBD2 - TGTGCCAGCAGCGTAGGAGGACTAGCCAATGAGCAGTTCTTC CASSVGGLANEQFF
TRBJ2-5 TRBV9 TRBD1 - TGTGCCAGCAGCGCTGGACAGGCAGGGACCCAGTACTTC CASSAGQAGTQYF
TRBJ2-3 TRBV7-9 TRBD1 - TGTGCCAGCAGGCGGGACAGGACAGATACGCAGTATTTT CASRRDRTDTQYF
TRBJ1-2 TRBV6-5 - - TGTGCCAGCAGACCTTCGGTTAACTATGGCTACACCTTC CASRPSVNYGYTF
TRBJ2-7 TRBV2 - few TGTGCCACCAATGGGGACTCTCAATACGAGCAGTACTTC CATNGDSQYEQYF
TRBJ2-1 TRBV27 TRBD2 - TGTGCCAGCAGTGCCGGGACTAGTAAGCTTAATGAGCAGTTCTTC CASSAGTSKLNEQFF
TRBJ2-3 TRBV18 TRBD1 - TGTGCCAGCTCACCACCCGGGACAGTGGGGACAGATACGCAGTATTTT CASSPPGTVGTDTQYF